These 20 T cell receptor beta chains were sequenced from one sample in a study of blood T cell repertoires in COVID-19. The data were produced by immunoSEQ multiplex PCR, yet TCRdb's version contains in-frame clones alone and is incomplete. The repertoire holds more than 150,000 clones, with more than 80% as singletons. The sample was peripheral blood. These receptors came from an elderly woman with COVID-19, enrolled during active disease.

The CDR3, as DNA: TGTGCCAGCAGCTTGTCAGGGGGCGCCGGTAACTATGGCTACACCTTC. Protein: CASSLSGGAGNYGYTF. The chain uses TRBV5-6 and TRBJ1-2; the match to TRBD1 covers 8 bases. Germline V lookup: CDR1 SGHDT, CDR2 YYEEEE. CDR3 length equals 16 residues. Trimming at V came to 1 base and at J to 1 base, leaving 6 bases not matched to a gene.

This clone occurred a few times. CDR3 sequence (DNA): TGTGCCAGCAGCGCGACGGGACTAGCTTTCTACGAGCAGTACTTC. The encoded protein is CASSATGLAFYEQYF. This chain connects TRBV7-2 to TRBJ2-7, with TRBD2 identical over 9 bases. V shed 5 bases, J shed 3 bases, and the junction held 8 bases outside the gene matches. The germline V gene has CDR1 SGHTA and CDR2 FQGNSA. This CDR3 region has 15 residues.

The chain links TRBV6-5 to TRBJ2-7; D not resolved. Germline V gives CDR1 MNHEY, CDR2 SVGAGI. The length of the CDR3 is 14 residues. V lost 6 bases and J 4 bases, leaving 16 bases between the germline ends. CDR3 bases: TGTGCCAGCAGCCACAGAGATACCGATTACGAGCAGTACTTC. Translated: CASSHRDTDYEQYF.

The chain joins TRBV28 to TRBJ2-7; D might be TRBD1 (6 bases). V lost 3 bases to trimming and J lost 2 bases, with 14 bases between them. Germline CDR1 reads MDHEN; CDR2 reads SYDVKM. The CDR3 runs to 15 residues. The CDR3 loop is CASSFWQGRTYEQYF. The DNA of the CDR3 is TGTGCCAGCAGTTTTTGGCAGGGGAGAACCTACGAGCAGTACTTC.

This clone was detected a few times. The rearrangement uses TRBV14 and TRBJ2-7; D is ambiguous. The CDR3 sequence is 16 residues long. Trimming removed 1 base at V and 3 bases at J, with 16 bases between. Germline CDR1 is SGHDN and CDR2 is FVKESK. CDR3 nucleotide sequence: TGTGCCAGCAGCCAAGTAGTCGGTCCGGGTTACTACGAGCAGTACTTC. This gives the protein CASSQVVGPGYYEQYF.

The V gene is TRBV7-3, the J gene TRBJ1-2; D remains ambiguous. This CDR3 has 13 residues. CDR1 is SGHTA, CDR2 FQGTGA, per germline. Trimming cost V 8 bases and J 2 bases, with 12 bases left between them. The CDR3 DNA is TGTGCCAGCGTGCAAGGAGCGAACTATGGCTACACCTTC. Its translation: CASVQGANYGYTF.

The chain joins TRBV7-2 to TRBJ2-4; 9 bases match TRBD2. Unmatched junction bases numbered 9, after V lost 1 base and J lost 8 bases. The CDR3 has 16 residues. CDR1 SGHTA and CDR2 FQGNSA come from the germline V gene. The CDR3 reads CASSLVGGGAVYIQYF. CDR3 coding DNA: TGTGCCAGCAGCTTAGTTGGCGGGGGGGCCGTTTACATTCAGTACTTC.

This chain connects TRBV4-1 to TRBJ2-3, with TRBD2 identical over 12 bases. CDR1 is MGHRA and CDR2 is YSYEKL in the germline V gene. V lost 3 bases to trimming and J lost 0 bases; unmatched junction nucleotides: 1. There are 16 residues in the CDR3. The CDR3 nucleotides read TGCGCCAGCAGCCACGGACTAGCGGGGAGCACAGATACGCAGTATTTT. This gives the protein CASSHGLAGSTDTQYF.

For the CDR3, the DNA is TGTGCCAGCAGCGTAGTCGACAAGGGCTACACCTTC. Residues: CASSVVDKGYTF. The J gene is TRBJ1-2, the V gene TRBV9; D ambiguous. This CDR3 region has 12 residues. V was shortened by 0 bases and J by 8 bases, with 8 bases between the two germline ends. Germline V gives CDR1 SGDLS, CDR2 YYNGEE.

The chain uses TRBV1 and TRBJ2-3; the D call of TRBD1 is as the table states it, not checked on the DNA. TRBV1 is recorded as a pseudogene. This CDR3 contains 15 residues. Here the CDR3 DNA reads TGCACCAGCAGTGTCGGGACATCGTGCACAGATACGCAGTATTTT. Translating it yields CTSSVGTSCTDTQYF.

This clone was seen more than once but under ten times. V is TRBV4-1 and J is TRBJ2-4, with TRBD2 matching over 12 bases. This CDR3 is built from 19 residues. CDR1 and CDR2 from the germline V gene are MGHRA and YSYEKL. J gave up 0 bases and V 3 bases, and 9 bases lay outside the gene matches. The CDR3 bases are TGCGCCAGCAGCCACTTAGCACAACTAGCGGGGGGAGCCAAAAACATTCAGTACTTC. As protein: CASSHLAQLAGGAKNIQYF.

The CDR3 nucleotides read TGCAGCGTTCCGGACAGAACCTACAATGAGCAGTTCTTC. It specifies CSVPDRTYNEQFF. The chain links TRBV29-1 to TRBJ2-1, with D possibly TRBD1 on 6 matching bases. The V gene lost 5 bases and the J gene lost 2 bases, with 10 bases spanning the gap. CDR1 and CDR2 (germline): SQVTM, ANQGSEA. CDR3 length equals 13 residues.

The chain carries TRBV7-9 and TRBJ1-2; 7 nucleotides match TRBD1. This CDR3 spans 14 amino acids. The J segment lost 5 bases and the V segment lost 5 bases, leaving 8 bases of the junction unmatched. CDR1 is SEHNR, CDR2 FQNEAQ, per germline (reference sequence). The CDR3 DNA reads as TGTGCCAGCAGCACTACAGGGGCCCCATATGGCTACACCTTC. As protein: CASSTTGAPYGYTF.

The J gene is TRBJ2-1, the V gene TRBV5-4, with a weak D call TRBD2 (6 bases). The CDR3 spans 16 residues. Trimming cost V 1 base and J 1 base, with 12 bases left between them. Germline-derived CDR1 and CDR2 are SGHNT and YYREEE (reference sequence). In DNA form, the CDR3 reads TGTGCCAGCAGCTTGAATAGCGGTCCTTCCTACAATGAGCAGTTCTTC. It encodes CASSLNSGPSYNEQFF.

The gene calls are TRBV18 and TRBJ2-7, with D tentatively TRBD1 (6 bases). Looked up from germline, CDR1 is KGHSH and CDR2 is LQKENI. The CDR3 has 16 residues. The V end was cut by 0 bases, the J end by 4 bases, with 16 bases between. CDR3 protein: CASSPPGNLQGYEQYF. CDR3 coding DNA: TGTGCCAGCTCACCACCGGGGAATTTACAGGGTTACGAGCAGTACTTC.

V is TRBV2 and J is TRBJ2-7; unclear D gene. CDR3 length equals 11 residues. Trimming left V 6 bases short and J 1 base short, with 4 bases between. CDR1 is SNHLY and CDR2 is FYNNEI in the germline V gene. In DNA, the CDR3 is TGTGCCAGCAGACGGTCCTACGAGCAGTACTTC. Its protein product is CASRRSYEQYF.

This clone was seen only a few times. CDR3 residues: CASSSTGGDYGYTF. For the CDR3, the DNA is TGTGCCAGCAGCTCGACAGGAGGAGACTATGGCTACACCTTC. The chain employs TRBV7-3 and TRBJ1-2; tentatively, D is TRBD1 (6 bases). In germline, CDR1 is SGHTA, CDR2 FQGTGA. V dropped 4 bases and J dropped 3 bases, with 12 bases sitting between them. The CDR3 has 14 residues.

V is TRBV2 and J is TRBJ2-3; TRBD2 aligns across 10 bases. V trimming: 6 bases; J trimming: 14 bases; junction bases outside the gene matches: 8. The CDR3 covers 12 residues. Germline V gives CDR1 SNHLY, CDR2 FYNNEI. The CDR3 DNA reads TGTGCCAGCAGGGAGGGGCCTAGCGGGGGGTATTTT. This encodes CASREGPSGGYF.

The chain couples TRBV27 to TRBJ1-3; D is undetermined. This CDR3 has 14 residues. In germline, CDR1 is MNHEY, CDR2 SMNVEV (reference sequence). The V end was cut by 5 bases, the J end by 3 bases, with 11 bases between. In DNA form, the CDR3 reads TGTGCCAGCAGTCGTCAGAGGTTTGGAAACACCATATATTTT. Its protein is CASSRQRFGNTIYF.

This chain connects TRBV18 to TRBJ2-7; D is undetermined. The CDR3 is 13 residues long. Germline V gene lookup returns CDR1 KGHSH and CDR2 LQKENI. The V end lost 1 base, the J end lost 5 bases, and 9 bases lay between the germline ends. CDR3 coding DNA: TGTGCCAGCTCACCACAGCCCTATAACGAGCAGTACTTC. It is translated as CASSPQPYNEQYF.